Described below is a single T cell receptor beta chain sequence and its context. Antigen specificity is unknown. CDR1 DFQATT and CDR2 SNEGSKA come from the germline V gene (reference sequence). V dropped 3 bases and J dropped 4; count of bases not matched to a gene: 5. This CDR3 is 15 amino acids long. CD8+CD57+ cell expansion had been shown by flow cytometry in patients chosen for sequencing. The patients all had a severe acquired aplastic anemia diagnosis. Therapy had not been given to patients before blood sampling. This entry comes from a study of CD8+CD57+ T cells in acquired aplastic anemia. Study-wide points: Roughly 28 was the count of CD8+ CDR3 sequences that patients shared with controls.

The use of genomic DNA as template underpinned the TCR beta VDJ and CDR3 profiling. TCRdb itself ran the reads through MiXCR, one entry per CDR3 protein. The sample yields roughly 98,000 distinct CDR3 sequences, roughly two thirds seen once. The sample taken for sequencing was sorted CD4+, CD8+, or CD8+CD57+ T cells (not recorded which) from PBMCs. The chain uses TRBV20-1 and TRBJ2-3; TRBD2 aligns across 12 bases. The sequence was collected from a human donor with aplastic anemia. For the CDR3, the DNA is TGCAGTGCTAGGGCTAGCGGGGGGGCAGCAGATACGCAGTATTTT. As protein: CSARASGGAADTQYF.